This is a list of T cell receptor beta chains from one sample in a study of T cell repertoires in cytomegalovirus infection. No antigen is known for these receptors. From the reads, TCRdb called clonotypes with MiXCR, one entry per CDR3 protein. Of about 130,000 distinct CDR3 sequences in the sample, around 25% were seen once. The sample was PBMCs, sequenced either directly or after in vitro stimulation (not recorded which). All receptors derive from a human donor in good health (CMV status not recorded). Some clones in this sample may be carry-over from other donors' samples. Both conserved end residues are part of each CDR3. A D gene is named only where the DNA matches it firmly. The listing skips clone size in some rows; elsewhere it reads once, few, many or a size class.

clone size	V gene	J gene	D gene	CDR3 DNA	CDR3 protein
many	TRBV7-8	TRBJ2-3	NA	TGTGCCAGCAGCCGATCAGATACGCAGTATTTT	CASSRSDTQYF
few	TRBV6-6	TRBJ1-4	NA	TGTGCCAGCAGGACAGAAACAGGTCTTGGTGAAAAACTGTTTTTT	CASRTETGLGEKLFF
many	TRBV6-2/TRBV6-3	TRBJ2-3	NA	TGTGCCAGCAGTTACGGACTGGGCTGGGCAGATACGCAGTATTTT	CASSYGLGWADTQYF
NA	TRBV7-7	TRBJ2-2	TRBD2	TGTGCTAGCAGACGGACTAGCGGGAGTGCCGGGGAGCTGTTTTTT	CASRRTSGSAGELFF
few	TRBV4-3	TRBJ1-6	NA	TGCGCCAGCAGCCAAGACTTAATGGCAGGGTTTAGGTCACCCCTCCACTTT	CASSQDLMAGFRSPLHF
many	TRBV7-2	TRBJ2-1	NA	TGTGCCAGCAGCTCCTTAGCGGACAATGAGCAGTTCTTC	CASSSLADNEQFF
few	TRBV7-2	TRBJ2-2	TRBD1	TGTGCCAGCAGCCTTAGGACAGGGAGAGCCACCGGGGAGCTGTTTTTT	CASSLRTGRATGELFF
NA	TRBV10-3	TRBJ2-7	TRBD2	TGTGCCATCAGCCTTAGCGGGCGCTCCTACGAGCAGTACTTC	CAISLSGRSYEQYF
few	TRBV10-2	TRBJ1-2	NA	TGCGCCAGCAGTGAGTCGAGGGACGTCTATGGCTACACCTTC	CASSESRDVYGYTF
few	TRBV6-1	TRBJ1-1	TRBD1	TGTGCCAGCAGTGAAGTTGACAGGGGGGATACTGAAGCTTTCTTT	CASSEVDRGDTEAFF
many	TRBV28	TRBJ1-2	NA	TGTGCCAGCAGTTTATTAACAGGGTCTAACTATGGCTACACCTTC	CASSLLTGSNYGYTF
many	TRBV7-2	TRBJ1-1	TRBD1	TGTGCCAGCAGTCAAGGACAGGCGAACACTGAAGCTTTCTTT	CASSQGQANTEAFF
NA	TRBV6-5	TRBJ1-1	NA	TGTGCCAGCAGTTACTCCAAGGGCACCACTGAAGCTTTCTTT	CASSYSKGTTEAFF
many	TRBV7-3	TRBJ2-2	NA	TGTGCCAGCAGCTTAAAGTGGGGACATACCGGGGAGCTGTTTTTT	CASSLKWGHTGELFF
few	TRBV7-2	TRBJ2-1	TRBD2	TGTGCCAGCAGCTCGACTAGCGGGAGAGAGTATGAGCAGTTCTTC	CASSSTSGREYEQFF
few	TRBV7-2	TRBJ2-7	NA	TGTGCCAGCAGCTTAGGTTTTAGCGGCTACGAGCAGTACTTC	CASSLGFSGYEQYF
few	TRBV12-3/TRBV12-4	TRBJ1-3	TRBD1	TGTGCCAGCAGTTTCCTAGGAGACAGGGGTGGAAACACCATATATTTT	CASSFLGDRGGNTIYF
NA	TRBV4-3	TRBJ2-1	NA	TGCGCCAGCAGCCAAGATTTTCAGGGATACAATGAGCAGTTCTTC	CASSQDFQGYNEQFF
NA	TRBV4-1	TRBJ2-1	NA	TGCGCCAGCAGCCAAGATCCCGACAGATACAATGAGCAGTTCTTC	CASSQDPDRYNEQFF
few	TRBV6-5	TRBJ2-2	NA	TGTGCCAGCAGTTACTCGGCCCCCGGGGAGCTGTTTTTT	CASSYSAPGELFF
many	TRBV7-8	TRBJ2-3	NA	TGTGCCAGCAGCCGAGGAGAACCCGGGCTTAGCACAGATACGCAGTATTTT	CASSRGEPGLSTDTQYF
many	TRBV12-3/TRBV12-4	TRBJ2-1	TRBD2	TGTGCCAGCAGTTTAGGGGCTAGCGGAATCCGATCTAGGAGTGAGCAGTTCTTC	CASSLGASGIRSRSEQFF
many	TRBV7-2	TRBJ2-1	TRBD2	TGTGCCAGCAGCGTTAGCGGGACAGAGCAGTTCTTC	CASSVSGTEQFF
NA	TRBV6-5	TRBJ2-3	NA	TGTGCCAGCAGTTACGTTAGCAGTAGCACAGATACGCAGTATTTT	CASSYVSSSTDTQYF
few	TRBV15	TRBJ2-2	NA	TGTGCCACCAGCACCATTGACGGAATGAACACCGGGGAGCTGTTTTTT	CATSTIDGMNTGELFF
NA	TRBV12-5	TRBJ2-1	NA	TGTGCTAGTGCCCCCTCCCCGAGCTCCTACAATGAGCAGTTCTTC	CASAPSPSSYNEQFF
many	TRBV7-2	TRBJ2-1	TRBD2	TGTGCCAGCAGCCAGAATAGCGGGAGGGCCCGGAATGAGCAGTTCTTC	CASSQNSGRARNEQFF
many	TRBV7-2	TRBJ2-1	TRBD2	TGTGCCAGCAGCATCTTAGCGGGAGGGCCGGGCTCCTACAATGAGCAGTTCTTC	CASSILAGGPGSYNEQFF
NA	TRBV6-6	TRBJ2-2	TRBD1	TGTGCCAGCAGCCCGGGACAGGGGCCTCCCGGGGAGCTGTTTTTT	CASSPGQGPPGELFF
many	TRBV4-3	TRBJ2-1	NA	TGCGCCAGCAGCCAAGACAGGTTCTCCTACAATGAGCAGTTCTTC	CASSQDRFSYNEQFF
NA	TRBV7-2	TRBJ2-3	NA	TGTGCCAGCAGCTTAAGGCGCACAGATACGCAGTATTTT	CASSLRRTDTQYF
NA	TRBV5-1	TRBJ1-1	TRBD1	TGCGCCAGCAGCGCTTGGACAGGGTTGAACACTGAAGCTTTCTTT	CASSAWTGLNTEAFF
many	TRBV7-3	TRBJ1-4	NA	TGTGCCAGCAGTTTGGTTCGAGGAGAAAAACTGTTTTTT	CASSLVRGEKLFF
NA	TRBV29-1	TRBJ1-1	TRBD1	TGCAGCGTAGGGTCCTCGGACAGGGAGGCTTTCTTT	CSVGSSDREAFF
NA	TRBV28	TRBJ1-6	NA	TGTGCCAGCAGCCCAGGGACATCATCCTATAATTCACCCCTCCACTTT	CASSPGTSSYNSPLHF
NA	TRBV20-1	TRBJ1-6	NA	TGCAGTGCTAGACCGCACAGGGTCGGGAGACTAAATTCACCCCTCCACTTT	CSARPHRVGRLNSPLHF
NA	TRBV19	TRBJ2-4	NA	TGTGCCAGTAGTCTGGGAAGGAACATTCAGTACTTC	CASSLGRNIQYF
once	TRBV28	TRBJ2-1	NA	TGTGCCAGCAGTTTAACTTTGAGTGAGCAGTTCTTC	CASSLTLSEQFF
NA	TRBV7-2	TRBJ2-3	TRBD2	TGTGCCAGCAGCGCCTGGACTAGCGAAAATACGCAGTATTTT	CASSAWTSENTQYF
NA	TRBV23-1	TRBJ2-5	NA	TGCGCCAGCAGTCAATCGGGGGCCCAAGGGTTACGGACCCAGTACTTC	CASSQSGAQGLRTQYF
NA	TRBV12-3/TRBV12-4	TRBJ1-1	NA	TGTGCCAGCAGTTTAGGAGGGTATAGCGCTTTCTTT	CASSLGGYSAFF
NA	TRBV5-4	TRBJ1-1	NA	TGTGCCAGCAGCCGTGGAGGGTGGGACACTGAAGCTTTCTTT	CASSRGGWDTEAFF
few	TRBV3-1	TRBJ2-5	TRBD2	TGTGCCAGCAGCCTTCTGGTGGGGGCTAGCGGGATTCCGGAGGAGACCCAGTACTTC	CASSLLVGASGIPEETQYF
few	TRBV12-3/TRBV12-4	TRBJ2-1	TRBD2	TGTGCCAGCAGTTTACGGACTAGCGGCATCAATGAGCAGTTCTTC	CASSLRTSGINEQFF
few	TRBV20-1	TRBJ1-6	TRBD1	TGCAGTGCTAGAGATCAGGGGGCCGTTTTTGGGAGCTCCTATAATTCACCCCTCCACTTT	CSARDQGAVFGSSYNSPLHF
many	TRBV2	TRBJ1-5	TRBD1	TGTGCCAGCAGACCCGGGACAGGGAACGGCAATCAGCCCCAGCATTTT	CASRPGTGNGNQPQHF
NA	TRBV10-3	TRBJ1-4	NA	TGTGCCACCCAAGCCCTGAGCAATGAAAAACTGTTTTTT	CATQALSNEKLFF
NA	TRBV29-1	TRBJ1-1	NA	TGCAGCGTTGTAGGAGGGGGGTCGGGTGAAGCTTTCTTT	CSVVGGGSGEAFF
NA	TRBV6-1	TRBJ1-2	TRBD1	TGTGCCAGCAGAATTAAACAGGGGGTAACTAACTATGGCTACACCTTC	CASRIKQGVTNYGYTF
NA	TRBV29-1	TRBJ2-7	TRBD1	TGCAGCGTCGCCCGGACAGGACTGACCTACGAGCAGTACTTC	CSVARTGLTYEQYF
many	TRBV7-3	TRBJ2-2	NA	TGTGCCAGCAGCCCCCTTGGCGGGGAGCTGTTTTTT	CASSPLGGELFF
NA	TRBV7-2	TRBJ2-5	NA	TGTGCCAGCAGCTTAGATGGGATGGGGACCCAGTACTTC	CASSLDGMGTQYF
few	TRBV6-2/TRBV6-3	TRBJ2-7	NA	TGTGCCAGCAGGGCGGGAAATTACGAGCAGTACTTC	CASRAGNYEQYF
many	TRBV12-3/TRBV12-4	TRBJ2-3	NA	TGTGCCAGCAGTTTTAGGGCAGACAGCACAGATACGCAGTATTTT	CASSFRADSTDTQYF
many	TRBV7-8	TRBJ2-3	NA	TGTGCCAGCAGCTCGGGAAACTATCAGGGTCAGCGCGTGGATACGCAGTATTTT	CASSSGNYQGQRVDTQYF